The 13 T cell receptor beta chains given below trace back to one sample, sequenced in a study of patients and donors after allogeneic stem cell transplantation. TCRdb re-analysed the RT-PCR reads in MiXCR, keeping a single row per CDR3 protein. The table has about a million distinct CDR3 sequences, roughly 18% seen once; the top ten hold 6%. Specimen: blood, either unsorted or a sorted T cell fraction (not recorded which). These receptors were obtained from a human donor who was either an allogeneic HSCT recipient or a stem cell or donor lymphocyte infusion donor (not recorded which). It is not recorded whose cells these are; they may come from a transplant donor.

This clonotype was observed a few times. The chain joins TRBV5-1 to TRBJ2-1; tentatively, D is TRBD1 (6 bases). The V gene's germline CDR1 is SGHRS and CDR2 YFSETQ. This CDR3 spans 13 amino acids. Trimming pared 3 bases from V and 6 bases from J, leaving 10 bases between. This chain's CDR3 is CASSSGQPNEQFF. The CDR3 DNA reads as TGCGCCAGCAGCTCTGGACAGCCCAATGAGCAGTTCTTC.

This chain joins TRBV12-5 and TRBJ2-7; the match to TRBD1 covers 11 bases. Trimming at V came to 5 bases and at J to 4 bases, leaving 10 bases not matched to a gene. Germline assignment: CDR1 LGHNT and CDR2 FRNRAP. CDR3 length equals 16 residues. CDR3 region: CASGLRTGGPLYEQYF. The CDR3 DNA follows: TGTGCTAGTGGTCTTAGGACAGGGGGCCCTCTTTACGAGCAGTACTTC.

This clonotype was detected only a few times. The V gene is TRBV5-6, the J gene TRBJ1-4; no definite D call. Germline loops: CDR1 SGHDT, CDR2 YYEEEE. The CDR3 loop spans 14 amino acids. V shed 3 bases and J shed 2 bases, with 8 bases lying between them. The CDR3, as DNA: TGTGCCAGCAGCTACCTACGGACTAATGAAAAACTGTTTTTT. Translation gives CASSYLRTNEKLFF. The variable domain in full, with the rest retrieved from reference TRBV5-6 and TRBJ1-4, is DAGVTQSPTHLIKTRGQQVTLRCSPKSGHDTVSWYQQALGQGPQFIFQYYEEEERQRGNFPDRFSGHQFPNYSSELNVNALLLGDSALYLCASSYLRTNEKLFFGSGTQLSVL.

This clonotype was counted a few times. The chain employs TRBV10-3 and TRBJ2-1; D tentatively fits TRBD1 or TRBD2 (5 bases each). This CDR3 is 15 amino acids long. Per germline, CDR1 ENHRY and CDR2 SYGVKD. V was clipped by 5 bases and J by 2 bases, with 13 bases between them. CDR3 sequence (DNA): TGTGCCATCAGTTCCCGGCAGGGAGCCTACAATGAGCAGTTCTTC. As protein: CAISSRQGAYNEQFF.

The V call is TRBV19, the J call TRBJ1-1; 7 bases are shared with TRBD1. Trimming at V came to 6 bases and at J to 1 base, leaving 8 bases not matched to a gene. Germline V gene lookup returns CDR1 LNHDA and CDR2 SQIVND (reference sequence). The CDR3 contains 15 residues. This CDR3 reads CASRIPGQQNTEAFF. As DNA, the CDR3 is TGTGCCAGTAGAATACCGGGACAGCAGAACACTGAAGCTTTCTTT.

This clonotype was found a few times. The rearrangement uses TRBV3-1 and TRBJ2-1, with a tentative D call TRBD1 (7 bases). V was cut by 3 bases and J by 4 bases, with 19 bases left in between. Germline V gene sequence: CDR1 LGHDT, CDR2 YNNKEL (reference sequence). This CDR3 region has 17 residues. The CDR3 is CASSQGTVRRGYNEQFF. The CDR3 nucleotides are TGTGCCAGCAGCCAGGGGACAGTAAGGAGGGGTTACAATGAGCAGTTCTTC.

In this sample, this clonotype turned up a few times. J is TRBJ2-1 and V is TRBV4-2; 12 bases agree with TRBD2. CDR3 length equals 17 residues. J was trimmed by 7 bases and V by 1 base; bases with no gene match: 8. Germline V gene lookup returns CDR1 LGHNA and CDR2 YNFKEQ. Here the CDR3 reads CASSQGWTSGNKNEQFF. The CDR3 DNA reads TGTGCCAGCAGCCAAGGATGGACTAGCGGGAATAAGAATGAGCAGTTCTTC.

This chain joins TRBV9 and TRBJ1-2, with 7 bases fitting TRBD1. Germline-derived CDR1 and CDR2 are SGDLS and YYNGEE. V was pared by 4 bases and J by 8 bases, with 8 bases of the junction left unmatched. The CDR3 is made up of 13 amino acids. This CDR3 reads CASSTQGGRGYTF. The CDR3 nucleotides read TGTGCCAGCAGCACCCAGGGGGGGCGCGGCTACACCTTC.

This clonotype was seen more than once but under ten times. The rearrangement joins TRBV20-1 to TRBJ1-4; no firm D call. V dropped 1 base and J dropped 8 bases, with 23 bases sitting between them. The CDR3 totals 17 residues. Germline V gene data show CDR1 as DFQATT and CDR2 as SNEGSKA (reference sequence). CDR3 DNA sequence: TGCAGTGCTAGAGCTGCCCCACTGATTCTCAGCTGGGAAAAACTGTTTTTT. Protein product: CSARAAPLILSWEKLFF.

In its sample, this clonotype was seen many times. This chain uses TRBV12-3 or TRBV12-4 with TRBJ1-5; TRBD1 matches at 7 bases. CDR3 length: 14 residues. The junction had 5 bases not matched to a gene; V was cut back by 7 bases and J by 2 bases. The CDR3 region has the DNA TGTGCCAGCACCAACAGGGGAGGCAATCAGCCCCAGCATTTT. Translating it yields CASTNRGGNQPQHF.

The rearrangement links TRBV14 to TRBJ2-5; D is ambiguous. The CDR3 has 13 residues. The germline CDR1 and CDR2 sequences are SGHDN and FVKESK. Trimming left V 2 bases short and J 2 bases short, with 6 bases between. CDR3 sequence reads: CASSQSLQETQYF. The CDR3 DNA sequence: TGTGCCAGCAGCCAAAGCCTGCAAGAGACCCAGTACTTC.

This CDR3 is CASSHPGLAGAGTGELFF. CDR3 DNA sequence: TGCGCCAGCTCCCACCCGGGACTAGCGGGAGCGGGCACCGGGGAGCTGTTTTTT. The rearrangement links TRBV5-1 to TRBJ2-2; 14 nucleotides match TRBD2. Germline V lookup: CDR1 SGHRS, CDR2 YFSETQ. V lost 7 bases and J lost 4; bases outside the gene matches: 12. CDR3 size: 18 residues.

The chain is built from TRBV12-3 or TRBV12-4 and TRBJ1-2, with 10 positions matching TRBD1. CDR3 length: 16 amino acids. V dropped 5 bases and J dropped 8; count of bases not matched to a gene: 14. The CDR3, as DNA: TGTGCCAGCAGTCCCCGGACTCCGACAGGGGGCAGGGGCTACACCTTC. Its translation: CASSPRTPTGGRGYTF.